This TCR beta chain was obtained from a study of vaccination and CD4 T cells after COVID-19. Study background: The authors used overlapping spike peptides from SARS-CoV-2, HCoV-NL63, HCoV-OC43 and HCoV-229E to stimulate cells. Whole-study results and caveats: The authors identified 304 of 307 vaccine-specific clones in convalescent patients as spike mono-reactive.

Trimming removed 5 bases from V and 6 bases from J; junction bases left unmatched: 2. The CDR3 spans 12 residues. Germline V gene data show CDR1 as DFQATT and CDR2 as SNEGSKA (reference sequence). Comment on this clonotype: Antigen: not known.

Treatment specified: roughly 10-day PBMC culture with coronavirus spike peptide pools or control peptides (ViraFEST assay). Sequencing of DNA taken from cultured CD4+ T cells relied on the Oncomine TCR Beta short-read assay. TCRdb passed the PCR reads through MiXCR, listing each CDR3 protein once. The sample carries 5,000 to 6,500 distinct CDR3 sequences, around 45% recorded once. The chain couples TRBV20-1 to TRBJ2-2; 8 bases agree with TRBD2. The TCR originated in a human donor who had recovered from COVID-19. The source material was CD4+ T cells from blood, cultured in vitro. CDR3 nucleotides: TGCAGTGCTTCGGGGGGGGCCGGGGAGCTGTTTTTT. It codes for CSASGGAGELFF.